The next 18 T cell receptor beta chains were all read from a single sample in a study of blood T cell repertoires in COVID-19 (dated by TCRdb to the early 2020s). Library creation used the immunoSEQ multiplex PCR assay. Here the immuneACCESS table is served through TCRdb, limited to in-frame sequences with V and J called. Missing clones are a known gap in these copies; in checked studies unresolved V genes cover under half, and the rest lacks a known reason. The sample records some 30,000 clones, about 88% of which are singletons. The top ten clones comprise about 12% of the sample. The source material was peripheral blood. The receptors were gathered from a human donor in a cohort sampled during active COVID-19. The donor label of this sample is uncertain.

The chain has TRBV11-2 and TRBJ1-1; D may be TRBD1 (6 bases). Germline values: CDR1 SGHAT, CDR2 FQNNGV. Trimming took 5 bases from V and 0 from J, leaving 13 bases between them. The CDR3 loop spans 15 amino acids. CDR3 nucleotides: TGTGCCAGCAGCCATCCCGACAGGTTGAACACTGAAGCTTTCTTT. Encoded protein: CASSHPDRLNTEAFF.

The CDR3 reads CASSSGTGGSSTDTQYF. The CDR3 DNA sequence: TGTGCCAGCAGCTCCGGGACGGGAGGTTCTTCCACAGATACGCAGTATTTT. The chain carries TRBV7-2 and TRBJ2-3, with TRBD2 matching 7 bases. V trimming: 4 bases; J trimming: 2 bases; junction bases outside the gene matches: 12. The germline V gene encodes CDR1 SGHTA and CDR2 FQGNSA. The CDR3 is made up of 17 amino acids.

In this sample, this clone turned up a few times. The chain carries TRBV3-1 (or the pseudogene TRBV3-2) and TRBJ2-2; TRBD2 matches 14 bases. V lost 0 bases, J lost 5 bases, and 14 bases stayed unmatched. Per germline, CDR1 LGHDT and CDR2 YNNKEL (reference sequence). The CDR3 runs 21 residues. CDR3 coding DNA: TGTGCCAGCAGCCAAGATAAAGCCCCCAGGACTAGCGGGAGGCCGACCGGGGAGCTGTTTTTT. Translating it yields CASSQDKAPRTSGRPTGELFF.

J is TRBJ2-5 and V is TRBV7-8, with 10 nucleotides matching TRBD2. Unmatched junction bases numbered 4, after V lost 4 bases and J lost 2 bases. The CDR3 runs to 15 residues. The germline V gene encodes CDR1 SGHVS and CDR2 FQNEAQ. The CDR3 DNA follows: TGTGCCAGCAGCTCACTAGCGGGGTTACAAGAGACCCAGTACTTC. Translating it yields CASSSLAGLQETQYF. The full variable domain, rest sourced from reference TRBV7-8 and TRBJ2-5, is GAGVSQSPRYKVAKRGQDVALRCDPISGHVSLFWYQQALGQGPEFLTYFQNEAQLDKSGLPSDRFFAERPEGSVSTLKIQRTQQEDSAVYLCASSSLAGLQETQYFGPGTRLLVL.

This clone appeared a single time. The chain employs TRBV19 and TRBJ2-5, with a tentative D call TRBD1 (6 bases). CDR3 length: 13 residues. Deletions cut 4 bases from V and 5 bases from J, with 11 bases between. The V gene's germline CDR1 is LNHDA and CDR2 SQIVND (reference sequence). CDR3 nucleotides: TGTGCCAGTAGTAGACAGGCGAGGGAGACCCAGTACTTC. This encodes CASSRQARETQYF.

Comments on this clone: Distinct nucleotide sequences in the sample also encode this CDR3. This rearrangement joins TRBV19 to TRBJ1-5; 9 bases match TRBD1. Germline CDR1 reads LNHDA; CDR2 reads SQIVND (reference sequence). The CDR3 has 15 residues. Trimming took 6 bases from V and 2 from J; bases not matched to a gene: 5. CDR3 DNA: TGTGCCAGTAGGGGGGGACAGGGTGGCAATCAGCCCCAGCATTTT. It codes for CASRGGQGGNQPQHF. The whole variable domain, remainder taken from reference TRBV19 and TRBJ1-5, is DGGITQSPKYLFRKEGQNVTLSCEQNLNHDAMYWYRQDPGQGLRLIYYSQIVNDFQKGDIAEGYSVSREKKESFPLTVTSAQKNPTAFYLCASRGGQGGNQPQHFGDGTRLSIL.

J is TRBJ1-1 and V is TRBV10-3; D unclear. Germline loops: CDR1 ENHRY, CDR2 SYGVKD. Trimming removed 4 bases at V and 3 bases at J, with 12 bases between. The CDR3 totals 14 residues. CDR3 DNA: TGTGCCATCAGTGTTACCCCTATGGACACTGAAGCTTTCTTT. It specifies CAISVTPMDTEAFF.

J is TRBJ2-2 and V is TRBV29-1; TRBD1 matches 9 bases. This CDR3 has 12 residues. V was pared by 6 bases and J by 7 bases, with 3 bases of the junction left unmatched. Germline-derived CDR1 and CDR2 are SQVTM and ANQGSEA. CDR3 amino acids: CSVGTGNGELFF. The CDR3 DNA reads TGCAGCGTGGGGACAGGGAACGGGGAGCTGTTTTTT.

The chain has TRBV7-9 and TRBJ2-7; D not resolved. This CDR3 has 13 amino acids. The ends were cut back, 1 base at V and 8 bases at J, with 12 bases in the middle. Germline V lookup: CDR1 SEHNR, CDR2 FQNEAQ (reference sequence). The CDR3 loop reads CASSLGPTFQQYF. The CDR3 bases are TGTGCCAGCAGCTTAGGGCCCACCTTTCAGCAGTACTTC.

The chain employs TRBV5-4 and TRBJ2-1; TRBD2 matches 11 bases. The ends lost 4 bases at V and 4 bases at J; junction bases unmatched: 4. CDR3 length: 15 residues. The germline gives CDR1 SGHNT, CDR2 YYREEE (reference sequence). The CDR3 bases are TGTGCCAGCAGCGGGGGACTAGCGGAGTACAATGAGCAGTTCTTC. Protein sequence: CASSGGLAEYNEQFF.

This chain connects TRBV11-3 to TRBJ2-6; a weak D match, TRBD2 (7 bases). V lost 3 bases, J lost 2 bases, and 11 bases lay in between. The CDR3 length is 16 residues. In germline, CDR1 is SGHNT, CDR2 YENEEA. CDR3: CASSLREGAGANVLTF. The CDR3 DNA reads as TGTGCCAGCAGCTTGAGGGAGGGGGCTGGGGCCAACGTCCTGACTTTC. The entire variable domain, with the rest obtained from reference TRBV11-3 and TRBJ2-6, is as follows: EAGVVQSPRYKIIEKKQPVAFWCNPISGHNTLYWYLQNLGQGPELLIRYENEEAVDDSQLPKDRFSAERLKGVDSTLKIQPAELGDSAVYLCASSLREGAGANVLTFGAGSRLTVL.

V is TRBV12-5 and J is TRBJ2-1; a possible D gene is TRBD2 (5 bases). The CDR3 runs 12 residues. The germline V gene encodes CDR1 LGHNT and CDR2 FRNRAP. Trimming took 7 bases from V and 4 from J, leaving 8 bases between them. In nucleotides, the CDR3 is TGTGCTAGTGCTACGGGGTACAATGAGCAGTTCTTC. Translated: CASATGYNEQFF.

CDR3 bases: TGTGCCAGCAGCCCGACAGTCGACCTTTATGGCTACACCTTC. Its translation: CASSPTVDLYGYTF. The rearrangement uses TRBV4-2 and TRBJ1-2; tentative D call: TRBD1 (5 bases). Germline loops: CDR1 LGHNA, CDR2 YNFKEQ. V lost 4 bases and J lost 5, with 14 bases in between. The CDR3 extends over 14 amino acids.

The J gene is TRBJ2-7, the V gene TRBV11-2; D is unresolved. The CDR3 sequence is 14 residues long. V lost 1 base, J lost 3 bases, and 10 bases lay in between. Germline CDR1 is SGHAT and CDR2 is FQNNGV. CDR3 sequence (DNA): TGTGCCAGCAGCTTAGTGCAGGTACTCTACGAGCAGTACTTC. The encoded protein is CASSLVQVLYEQYF.

The genes are TRBV19 and TRBJ1-3; 8 bases align to TRBD1. With 7 bases clipped from V and 1 base from J, the junction kept 6 bases outside the gene matches. The CDR3 totals 15 residues. CDR1 is LNHDA and CDR2 is SQIVND in the germline V gene (reference sequence). The CDR3 DNA reads TGTGCCAGTACAGGGGGCCCGTGGTCTGGAAACACCATATATTTT. Its translation is CASTGGPWSGNTIYF.

The V and J genes are TRBV7-9 and TRBJ2-3; D not resolved. V lost 6 bases and J 4 bases, leaving 8 bases between the germline ends. The CDR3 length is 12 residues. Germline-derived CDR1 and CDR2 are SEHNR and FQNEAQ (reference sequence). In DNA form, the CDR3 reads TGTGCCAGCAGTCGAGGATCAGATACGCAGTATTTT. Protein: CASSRGSDTQYF.

This clone occurred a few times. The J gene is TRBJ1-5, the V gene TRBV27; D is unresolved. V lost 3 bases and J 2 bases, leaving 11 bases between the germline ends. Germline V CDR1 and CDR2: MNHEY, SMNVEV (reference sequence). This CDR3 contains 15 residues. The CDR3 DNA reads as TGTGCCAGCAGTTTCGGGAGGCAGGGCAATCAGCCCCAGCATTTT. It codes for CASSFGRQGNQPQHF.

V gene TRBV23-1 combines with J gene TRBJ2-5, with D tentatively TRBD2 (7 bases). TRBV23-1 is reported as an ORF; its role is uncertain. V was cut by 10 bases and J by 7 bases, with 16 bases left in between. This CDR3 spans 12 amino acids. The CDR3 bases are TGCGCCAATGGGGGGGCAGTCGGGACCCAGTACTTC. Protein sequence: CANGGAVGTQYF.